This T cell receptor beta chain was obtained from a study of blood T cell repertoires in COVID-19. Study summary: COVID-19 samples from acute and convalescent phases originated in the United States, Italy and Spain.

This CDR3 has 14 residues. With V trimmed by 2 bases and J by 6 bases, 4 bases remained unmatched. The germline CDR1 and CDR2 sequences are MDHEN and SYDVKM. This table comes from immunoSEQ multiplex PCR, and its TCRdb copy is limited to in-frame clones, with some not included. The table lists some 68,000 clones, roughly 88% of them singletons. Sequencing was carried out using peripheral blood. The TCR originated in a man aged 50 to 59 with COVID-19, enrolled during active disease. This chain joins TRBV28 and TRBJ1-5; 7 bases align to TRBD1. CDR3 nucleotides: TGTGCCAGCAGTTTAGAAGGGGGCCCTCAGCCCCAGCATTTT. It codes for CASSLEGGPQPQHF. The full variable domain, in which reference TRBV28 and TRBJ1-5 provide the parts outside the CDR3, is DVKVTQSSRYLVKRTGEKVFLECVQDMDHENMFWYRQDPGLGLRLIYFSYDVKMKEKGDIPEGYSVSREKKERFSLILESASTNQTSMYLCASSLEGGPQPQHFGDGTRLSIL.